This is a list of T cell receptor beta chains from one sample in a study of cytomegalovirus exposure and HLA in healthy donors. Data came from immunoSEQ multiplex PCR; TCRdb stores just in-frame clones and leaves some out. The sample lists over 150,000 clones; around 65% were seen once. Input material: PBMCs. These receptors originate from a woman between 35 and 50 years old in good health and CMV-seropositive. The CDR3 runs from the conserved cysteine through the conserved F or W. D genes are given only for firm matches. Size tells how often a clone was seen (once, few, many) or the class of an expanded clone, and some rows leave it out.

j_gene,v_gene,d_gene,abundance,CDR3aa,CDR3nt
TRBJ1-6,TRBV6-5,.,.,CASRARGMGSPLHF,TGTGCCAGCAGGGCCAGGGGAATGGGTTCACCCCTCCACTTT
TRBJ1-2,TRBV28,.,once,CASSFGENYGYTF,TGTGCCAGCAGTTTCGGGGAGAACTATGGCTACACCTTC
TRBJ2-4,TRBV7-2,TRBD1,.,CAKGGSLAKNIQYF,TGTGCCAAAGGGGGCTCTTTAGCCAAAAACATTCAGTACTTC
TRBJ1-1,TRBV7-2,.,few,CASSLAILLNTEAFF,TGTGCCAGCAGCTTAGCGATTCTACTTAACACTGAAGCTTTCTTT
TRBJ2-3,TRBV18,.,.,CASSPVASPTTTDTQYF,TGTGCCAGCTCACCGGTGGCTAGCCCGACTACCACAGATACGCAGTATTTT
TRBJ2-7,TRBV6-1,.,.,CASSDRGAAEQYF,TGTGCCAGCAGTGACCGGGGGGCTGCCGAGCAGTACTTC
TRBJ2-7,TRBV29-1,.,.,CSGLHLWEQYF,TGCAGCGGGCTCCATCTCTGGGAGCAGTACTTC
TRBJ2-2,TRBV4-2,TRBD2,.,CASSQVPGLAGGGTGELFF,TGTGCCAGCAGCCAAGTACCGGGACTAGCGGGGGGGGGCACCGGGGAGCTGTTTTTT
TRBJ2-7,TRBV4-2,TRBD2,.,CASSQGSGLADYEQYF,TGTGCCAGCAGCCAAGGATCGGGGCTAGCGGACTACGAGCAGTACTTC
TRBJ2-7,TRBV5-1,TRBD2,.,CASSLRGAGGLIYEQYF,TGCGCCAGCAGCTTGAGAGGAGCGGGGGGGTTGATTTACGAGCAGTACTTC
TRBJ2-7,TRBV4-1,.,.,CASSQDRTFGGTREQYF,TGCGCCAGCAGCCAAGATAGGACCTTTGGAGGTACGCGGGAGCAGTACTTC
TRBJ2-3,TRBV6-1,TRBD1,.,CASRGTEDTQYF,TGTGCCAGCAGGGGGACAGAAGATACGCAGTATTTT
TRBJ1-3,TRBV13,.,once,CATEKDSSGNTIYF,TGTGCCACCGAAAAGGACAGCTCTGGAAACACCATATATTTT
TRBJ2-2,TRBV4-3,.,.,CASSQEVSGGGTGELFF,TGCGCCAGCAGCCAAGAAGTTTCGGGGGGCGGCACCGGGGAGCTGTTTTTT
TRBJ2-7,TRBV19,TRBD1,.,CASSISGTGYYEQYF,TGTGCCAGTAGTATCTCGGGGACAGGGTATTACGAGCAGTACTTC
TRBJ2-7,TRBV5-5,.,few,CASSSTGGEVDEQYF,TGTGCCAGCAGCTCCACGGGGGGCGAAGTGGACGAGCAGTACTTC
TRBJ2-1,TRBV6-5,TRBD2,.,CASSYAGGPYNEQFF,TGTGCCAGCAGTTACGCGGGGGGGCCCTACAATGAGCAGTTCTTC
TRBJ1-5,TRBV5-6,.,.,CASSLRLMNQPQHF,TGTGCCAGCAGCTTGCGACTGATGAATCAGCCCCAGCATTTT
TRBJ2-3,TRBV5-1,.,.,CASSFLGTEDTQYF,TGCGCCAGCAGCTTCCTCGGGACTGAAGATACGCAGTATTTT
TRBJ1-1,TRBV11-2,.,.,CASSRTGRMNTEAFF,TGTGCCAGCAGCCGAACAGGGAGAATGAACACTGAAGCTTTCTTT
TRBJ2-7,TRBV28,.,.,CASSLTSYEQYF,TGTGCCAGCAGCCTAACCTCCTACGAGCAGTACTTC
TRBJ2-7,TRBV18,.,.,CASSPGPGSGEYEQYF,TGTGCCAGCTCACCCGGACCGGGCTCCGGGGAATACGAGCAGTACTTC
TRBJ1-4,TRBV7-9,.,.,CASENYPVRGGNEELFF,TGTGCCAGCGAAAATTACCCGGTGAGGGGAGGTAATGAAGAACTGTTTTTT
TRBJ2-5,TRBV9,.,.,CASSVSDQETQYF,TGTGCCAGCAGCGTGTCCGACCAAGAGACCCAGTACTTC
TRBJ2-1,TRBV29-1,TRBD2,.,CSVLLAGGEQFF,TGCAGCGTACTACTAGCGGGAGGTGAGCAGTTCTTC
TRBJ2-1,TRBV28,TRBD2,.,CASSLELAGDNEQFF,TGTGCCAGCAGTTTGGAACTAGCGGGAGACAATGAGCAGTTCTTC
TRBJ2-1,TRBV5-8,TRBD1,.,CASSGTVYNEQFF,TGTGCCAGCAGCGGGACAGTGTACAATGAGCAGTTCTTC
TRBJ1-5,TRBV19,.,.,CASSISSSNQPQHF,TGTGCCAGTAGTATATCCAGTAGCAATCAGCCCCAGCATTTT
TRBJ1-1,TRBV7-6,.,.,CASSPRGGNTEAFF,TGTGCCAGCAGCCCCCGGGGGGGAAACACTGAAGCTTTCTTT
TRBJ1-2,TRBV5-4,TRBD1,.,CASSPQGTTNYGYTF,TGTGCCAGCAGCCCACAGGGGACGACTAACTATGGCTACACCTTC
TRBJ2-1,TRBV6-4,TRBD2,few,CASSEHLAGYNEQFF,TGTGCCAGCAGTGAGCACCTAGCGGGTTACAATGAGCAGTTCTTC
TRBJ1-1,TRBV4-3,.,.,CASSQEAALNTEAFF,TGCGCCAGCAGCCAAGAGGCGGCCCTGAACACTGAAGCTTTCTTT
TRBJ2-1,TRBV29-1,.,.,CSVPRGLERSEQFF,TGCAGCGTTCCGCGGGGGCTCGAAAGGAGTGAGCAGTTCTTC
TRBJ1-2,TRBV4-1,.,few,CASSQDPESYGYTF,TGCGCCAGCAGCCAAGATCCGGAGTCCTATGGCTACACCTTC
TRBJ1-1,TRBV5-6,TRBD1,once,CASSLRDRGGSEAFF,TGTGCCAGCAGCCTAAGGGACAGGGGAGGGAGTGAAGCTTTCTTT
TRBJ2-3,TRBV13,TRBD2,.,CASSTRRGPGTSGSHTDTQYF,TGTGCCAGCAGCACACGCCGCGGGCCAGGGACTAGCGGGAGCCACACAGATACGCAGTATTTT
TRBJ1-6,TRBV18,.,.,CASSPTVTGNNSPLHF,TGTGCCAGCTCACCGACCGTAACAGGGAATAATTCACCCCTCCACTTT
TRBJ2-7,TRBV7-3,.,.,CASSAQGGDEQYF,TGTGCCAGCAGCGCGCAGGGGGGTGACGAGCAGTACTTC
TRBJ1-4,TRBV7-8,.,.,CASSRDTNNEKLFF,TGTGCCAGCAGCCGGGACACCAATAATGAAAAACTGTTTTTT
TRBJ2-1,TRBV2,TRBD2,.,CASSEFAGGRNEQFF,TGTGCCAGCAGTGAGTTCGCGGGGGGCCGGAATGAGCAGTTCTTC
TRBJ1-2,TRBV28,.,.,CASSLRGFYGYTF,TGTGCCAGCAGTTTAAGGGGTTTCTATGGCTACACCTTC
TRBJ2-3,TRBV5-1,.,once,CASSLSKPDTQYF,TGCGCCAGCAGCTTGTCCAAGCCAGATACGCAGTATTTT
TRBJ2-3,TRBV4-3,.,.,CASSQVHTDTQYF,TGCGCCAGCAGCCAAGTTCACACAGATACGCAGTATTTT
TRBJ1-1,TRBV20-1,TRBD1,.,CSARTGAEAFF,TGCAGTGCTAGGACAGGGGCTGAAGCTTTCTTT
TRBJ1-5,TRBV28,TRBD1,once,CASSSDREVSSNQPQHF,TGTGCCAGCAGTTCGGACAGGGAGGTGTCTAGCAATCAGCCCCAGCATTTT
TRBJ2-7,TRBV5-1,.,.,CASSLADSIYEQYF,TGCGCCAGCAGCTTGGCCGACAGTATCTACGAGCAGTACTTC
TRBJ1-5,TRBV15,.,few,CATSRDLTGNQPQHF,TGTGCCACCAGCAGAGATCTTACAGGCAATCAGCCCCAGCATTTT
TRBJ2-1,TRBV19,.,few,CASSTTGRREQFF,TGTGCCAGTAGTACTACAGGGCGTCGGGAGCAGTTCTTC
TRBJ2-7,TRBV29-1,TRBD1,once,CSVGQWDSEQYF,TGCAGCGTCGGCCAGTGGGACAGCGAGCAGTACTTC
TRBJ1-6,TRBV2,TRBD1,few,CASSEMGQGQSPLHF,TGTGCCAGCAGTGAAATGGGACAGGGGCAATCACCCCTCCACTTT
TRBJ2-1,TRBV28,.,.,CASSRDSNEQFF,TGTGCCAGCAGTCGCGACAGCAATGAGCAGTTCTTC
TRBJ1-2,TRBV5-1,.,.,CASSTDSGANYGYPF,TGCGCCAGCAGCACCGATTCAGGGGCTAACTATGGCTACCCCTTC
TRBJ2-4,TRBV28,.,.,CASNTGTKNIQYF,TGTGCCAGTAATACAGGGACCAAAAACATTCAGTACTTC
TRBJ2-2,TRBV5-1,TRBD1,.,CASSFLGGLTGGRAGELFF,TGCGCCAGCAGCTTCCTTGGCGGGCTCACAGGGGGCCGGGCCGGGGAGCTGTTTTTT
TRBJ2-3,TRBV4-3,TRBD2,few,CASSDNGLAGGDTQYF,TGCGCCAGCAGCGACAACGGACTAGCGGGAGGAGATACGCAGTATTTT